The clone carrying this T cell receptor beta chain occurred once. The sample is drawn from a study of Ad26.COV2.S vaccination and SARS-CoV-2 variants. Using immunoSEQ multiplex PCR, the repertoire was profiled, and TCRdb retains in-frame clones only, with some absent. The data contain a few hundred thousand clones, 88% of them singletons. The treatment is: over 15 received Ad26.COV2.S at low or high dose, single or two shots; five or six received placebo; per-sample allocation not given. Sampling was performed 63 days after the first vaccine or placebo injection. Trimming cost V 2 bases and J 1 base, with 15 bases left between them. Germline V lookup: CDR1 SGHTA, CDR2 FQGTGA. This CDR3 has 18 amino acids.

This clonotype was sampled from a person aged 18-60 years who received the Ad26.COV2.S COVID-19 vaccine or a placebo. The sample consisted of peripheral blood, taken in a trial of Ad26.COV2.S vaccine versus placebo. The chain couples TRBV7-3 to TRBJ2-6; D tentatively reads TRBD1 or TRBD2 (6 bases each). The CDR3 nucleotides read TGTGCCAGCAGCTTAGGGGCAGGGGAGGCTTCTGGGGCCAACGTCCTGACTTTC. Translated, it gives CASSLGAGEASGANVLTF. The variable domain in full, completed from reference TRBV7-3 and TRBJ2-6, reads GAGVSQTPSNKVTEKGKYVELRCDPISGHTALYWYRQSLGQGPEFLIYFQGTGAADDSGLPNDRFFAVRPEGSVSTLKIQRTERGDSAVYLCASSLGAGEASGANVLTFGAGSRLTVL.